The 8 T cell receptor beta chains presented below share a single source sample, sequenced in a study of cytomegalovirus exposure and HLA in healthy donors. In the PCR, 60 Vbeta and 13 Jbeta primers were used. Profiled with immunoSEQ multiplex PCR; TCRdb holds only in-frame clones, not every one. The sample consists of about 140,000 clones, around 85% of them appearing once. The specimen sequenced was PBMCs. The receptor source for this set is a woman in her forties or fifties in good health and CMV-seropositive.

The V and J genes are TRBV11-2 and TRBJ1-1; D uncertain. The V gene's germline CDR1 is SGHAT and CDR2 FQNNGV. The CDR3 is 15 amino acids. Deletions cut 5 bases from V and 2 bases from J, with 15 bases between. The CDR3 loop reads CASSLSYGFNTEAFF. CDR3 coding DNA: TGTGCCAGCAGCCTTTCCTACGGGTTTAACACTGAAGCTTTCTTT.

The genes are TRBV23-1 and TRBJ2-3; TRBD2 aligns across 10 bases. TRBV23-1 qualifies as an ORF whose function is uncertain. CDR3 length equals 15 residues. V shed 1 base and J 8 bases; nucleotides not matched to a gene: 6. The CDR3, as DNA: TGCGCCAGCAGTCAATGCACAGCGGGGGGGCGTACGCAGTATTTT. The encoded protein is CASSQCTAGGRTQYF.

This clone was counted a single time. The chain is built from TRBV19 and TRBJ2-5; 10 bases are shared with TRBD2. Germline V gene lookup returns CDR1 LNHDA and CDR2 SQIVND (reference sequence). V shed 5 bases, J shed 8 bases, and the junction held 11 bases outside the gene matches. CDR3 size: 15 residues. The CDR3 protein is CASSPGTSAEKTQYF. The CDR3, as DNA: TGTGCCAGTAGTCCGGGGACTAGCGCCGAGAAAACCCAGTACTTC.

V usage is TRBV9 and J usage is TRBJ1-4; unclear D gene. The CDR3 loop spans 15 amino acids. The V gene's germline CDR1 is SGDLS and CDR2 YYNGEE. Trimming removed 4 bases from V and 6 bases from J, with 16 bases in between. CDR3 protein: CASSPQVMGDEKLFF. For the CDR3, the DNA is TGTGCCAGCAGCCCCCAAGTGATGGGAGATGAAAAACTGTTTTTT. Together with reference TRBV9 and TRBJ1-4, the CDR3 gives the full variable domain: DSGVTQTPKHLITATGQRVTLRCSPRSGDLSVYWYQQSLDQGLQFLIQYYNGEERAKGNILERFSAQQFPDLHSELNLSSLELGDSALYFCASSPQVMGDEKLFFGSGTQLSVL.

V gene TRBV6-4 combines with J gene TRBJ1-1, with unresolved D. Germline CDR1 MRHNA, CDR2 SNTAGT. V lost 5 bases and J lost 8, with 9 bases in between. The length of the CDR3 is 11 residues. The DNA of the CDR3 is TGTGCCAGCAGTAGTCCGGGGGAAGCTTTCTTT. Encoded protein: CASSSPGEAFF.

The CDR3 reads CASSGQGVETQYF. The CDR3 DNA sequence: TGTGCCAGTAGTGGACAGGGGGTGGAGACCCAGTACTTC. The chain links TRBV19 to TRBJ2-5; TRBD1 matches at 10 bases. The CDR3 runs to 13 residues. Germline assignment: CDR1 LNHDA and CDR2 SQIVND (reference sequence). V was pared by 5 bases and J by 5 bases, with 2 bases of the junction left unmatched.

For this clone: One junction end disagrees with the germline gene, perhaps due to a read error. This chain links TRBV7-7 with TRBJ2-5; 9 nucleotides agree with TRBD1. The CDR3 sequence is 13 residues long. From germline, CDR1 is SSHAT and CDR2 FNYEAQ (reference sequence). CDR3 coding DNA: TGTGCTAGCAGCCGGGACAGGGAAGAGACCCAGTACTTC. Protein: CASSRDREETQYF.

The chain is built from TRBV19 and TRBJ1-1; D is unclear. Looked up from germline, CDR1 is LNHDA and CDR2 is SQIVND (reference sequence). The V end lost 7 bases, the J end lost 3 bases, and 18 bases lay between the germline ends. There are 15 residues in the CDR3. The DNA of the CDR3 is TGTGCCAGTACCGATCCGGGAATGAGGGACACTGAAGCTTTCTTT. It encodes CASTDPGMRDTEAFF.